This TCR beta chain was identified in a study of response to subunit inactivated influenza vaccine. V was pared by 7 bases and J by 4 bases, with 3 bases of the junction left unmatched. Germline V gives CDR1 DFQATT, CDR2 SNEGSKA (reference sequence). CDR3 length: 12 amino acids. In the case of this clonotype: Its antigen remains unknown.

Study-wide findings and caveats: Authors proposed each seasonal influenza vaccination draws in few new T cells.

TCRdb recomputed calls from the RT-PCR reads with MiXCR, one row per CDR3 protein. Of hundreds of thousands of distinct CDR3 sequences listed, more than 11% were seen once; the top ten hold roughly 6.4%. The receptor was isolated from a man in his forties or fifties who received an inactivated influenza vaccine. The rearrangement joins TRBV20-1 to TRBJ1-4, with 7 nucleotides matching TRBD1. Specimen: PBMCs from blood, collected around 15 days before vaccination. CDR3 residues: CSVDRLNEKLFF. CDR3 coding DNA: TGCAGTGTGGACAGGCTTAATGAAAAACTGTTTTTT.